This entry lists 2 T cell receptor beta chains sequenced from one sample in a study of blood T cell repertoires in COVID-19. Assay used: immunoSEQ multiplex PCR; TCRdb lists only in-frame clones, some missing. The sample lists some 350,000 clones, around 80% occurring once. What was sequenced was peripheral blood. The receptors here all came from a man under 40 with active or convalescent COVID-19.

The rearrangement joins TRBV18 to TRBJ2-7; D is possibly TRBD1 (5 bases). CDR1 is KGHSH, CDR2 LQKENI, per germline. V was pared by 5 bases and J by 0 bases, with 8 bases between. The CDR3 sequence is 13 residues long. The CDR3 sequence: CASSGQVSYEQYF. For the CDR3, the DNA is TGTGCCAGCTCAGGACAAGTCTCCTACGAGCAGTACTTC.

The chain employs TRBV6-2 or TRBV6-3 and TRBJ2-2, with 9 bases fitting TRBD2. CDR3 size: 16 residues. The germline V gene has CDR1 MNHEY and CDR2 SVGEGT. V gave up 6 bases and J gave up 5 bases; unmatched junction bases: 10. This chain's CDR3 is CASSLAVAGVTGELFF. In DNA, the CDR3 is TGTGCCAGCAGCCTAGCGGTAGCGGGAGTTACCGGGGAGCTGTTTTTT.